A single sample gave rise to the 26 T cell receptor beta chains below, sequenced in a study of shared T cell receptors in the human thymus. Repertoires were generated with immunoSEQ multiplex PCR, while TCRdb's copy carries only in-frame clones and drops some. The table records about 660,000 clones, 70% to 90% of them present only once. These data also formed part of another study, on human thymus T cells.

The material sequenced was thymocytes. The receptors derive from a boy under two years old with a congenital heart defect.

CDR3 DNA sequence: TGCGCCAGCAGCCAAGAGGTCCCTTCAGCGCTGAGCTCCTACAATGAGCAGTTCTTC. It is translated as CASSQEVPSALSSYNEQFF. The chain recombines TRBV4-3 with TRBJ2-1; D is unclear. There are 19 residues in the CDR3. V lost 0 bases and J lost 0, with 18 bases in between. The germline gives CDR1 LGHNA, CDR2 YSLEER.

CDR3 protein: CASSLGGTGSGETQYF. As DNA, the CDR3 is TGCGCCAGCAGCTTGGGTGGGACAGGGTCGGGGGAGACCCAGTACTTC. This chain links TRBV5-1 with TRBJ2-5, with 9 nucleotides matching TRBD1. CDR3 length: 16 amino acids. The trim removed 0 bases at V and 5 bases at J, leaving 8 bases unmatched. Germline V gene lookup returns CDR1 SGHRS and CDR2 YFSETQ. The whole variable domain, remainder taken from reference TRBV5-1 and TRBJ2-5, is KAGVTQTPRYLIKTRGQQVTLSCSPISGHRSVSWYQQTPGQGLQFLFEYFSETQRNKGNFPGRFSGRQFSNSRSEMNVSTLELGDSALYLCASSLGGTGSGETQYFGPGTRLLVL.

The CDR3 protein is CASSLTKATDTQYF. The CDR3 nucleotides read TGTGCCAGCAGTCTAACTAAGGCGACAGATACGCAGTATTTT. The J gene is TRBJ2-3, the V gene TRBV6-5, with D unresolved. Germline V gives CDR1 MNHEY, CDR2 SVGAGI. The CDR3 has 14 residues. Trimming stripped 5 bases from V and 3 bases from J, with 12 bases between.

CDR3 amino acids: CASSLRREGSKNIQYF. The CDR3 region has the DNA TGTGCCAGCAGCTTAAGGCGGGAGGGCTCCAAAAACATTCAGTACTTC. The chain uses TRBV7-2 and TRBJ2-4, with 9 positions matching TRBD2. The CDR3 runs 16 residues. V lost 2 bases to trimming and J lost 2 bases; unmatched junction nucleotides: 4. Germline V gene data show CDR1 as SGHTA and CDR2 as FQGNSA. Supplemented by reference TRBV7-2 and TRBJ2-4, the full variable domain reads GAGVSQSPSNKVTEKGKDVELRCDPISGHTALYWYRQSLGQGLEFLIYFQGNSAPDKSGLPSDRFSAERTGGSVSTLTIQRTQQEDSAVYLCASSLRREGSKNIQYFGAGTRLSVL.

This chain connects TRBV4-1 to TRBJ1-2, with TRBD1 matching over 9 bases. The V and J ends lost 0 bases and 4 bases, in that order; junction bases with no gene match: 6. The CDR3 sequence is 16 residues long. Looked up from germline, CDR1 is MGHRA and CDR2 is YSYEKL. The CDR3 is CASSQENRGPAYGYTF. Written as DNA, the CDR3 is TGCGCCAGCAGCCAAGAAAACAGGGGGCCGGCCTATGGCTACACCTTC.

V and J are TRBV28 and TRBJ2-7; possible D gene TRBD2, 5 bases. Germline CDR1 and CDR2: MDHEN and SYDVKM. The V and J ends lost 5 bases and 2 bases respectively, with 13 bases between them. CDR3 length: 14 residues. In DNA, the CDR3 is TGTGCCAGCAGTCAATACACTAGAGCCTACGAGCAGTACTTC. Translation gives CASSQYTRAYEQYF.

The chain uses TRBV18 and TRBJ2-7; TRBD1 agrees at 9 bases. The germline V gene has CDR1 KGHSH and CDR2 LQKENI. V was pared by 4 bases and J by 4 bases, with 14 bases of the junction left unmatched. This CDR3 contains 17 residues. The CDR3 sequence: CASSLRPPGQGLYEQYF. The CDR3 DNA sequence: TGTGCCAGCTCACTCAGGCCGCCGGGACAGGGTTTGTACGAGCAGTACTTC.

The V and J genes are TRBV7-9 and TRBJ2-2, with 12 bases lining up with TRBD2. Germline trimming cut 9 bases from V and 0 bases from J; bases unmatched to any gene: 8. The length of the CDR3 is 17 residues. CDR1 is SEHNR, CDR2 FQNEAQ, per germline (reference sequence). The CDR3 sequence is CARQDGLAGPNTGELFF. For the CDR3, the DNA is TGTGCCAGACAAGACGGACTAGCGGGACCGAACACCGGGGAGCTGTTTTTT.

The V and J genes are TRBV4-3 and TRBJ1-1, with TRBD1 as a possible D gene (6 bases). The CDR3 has 14 amino acids. Germline lookup yields CDR1 LGHNA and CDR2 YSLEER. The V end lost 4 bases, the J end lost 6 bases, and 15 bases lay between the germline ends. The CDR3 DNA reads as TGCGCCAGCAGCCGGGGACACCAGGGAGCTGAAGCTTTCTTT. It yields the protein CASSRGHQGAEAFF.

In the case of this clone: Within the sample, other DNA sequences also encode this same CDR3. This chain joins TRBV18 and TRBJ2-5; 7 positions match TRBD2. Germline V lookup: CDR1 KGHSH, CDR2 LQKENI. The CDR3 has 16 amino acids. The V and J ends lost 3 bases and 1 base, in that order; junction bases with no gene match: 8. The DNA for the CDR3 is TGTGCCAGCTCACCCCCCTGGGCTAGCGGCCAAGAGACCCAGTACTTC. It specifies CASSPPWASGQETQYF. The complete variable domain, with remaining parts taken from reference TRBV18 and TRBJ2-5, reads NAGVMQNPRHLVRRRGQEARLRCSPMKGHSHVYWYRQLPEEGLKFMVYLQKENIIDESGMPKERFSAEFPKEGPSILRIQQVVRGDSAAYFCASSPPWASGQETQYFGPGTRLLVL.

The V call is TRBV7-9, the J call TRBJ2-2, with a weak D call TRBD2 (5 bases). The germline gives CDR1 SEHNR, CDR2 FQNEAQ (reference sequence). The CDR3 sequence is 16 residues long. The germline V and J ends were trimmed by 2 bases and 0 bases, with 10 bases remaining between them. The CDR3 loop is CASSLRGNTNTGELFF. As DNA, the CDR3 is TGTGCCAGCAGCTTAAGAGGGAACACGAACACCGGGGAGCTGTTTTTT.

The chain links TRBV4-3 to TRBJ2-1; 7 positions match TRBD2. The CDR3 covers 15 residues. With 1 base clipped from V and 3 bases from J, the junction kept 3 bases outside the gene matches. Germline V CDR1 and CDR2: LGHNA, YSLEER. This CDR3 reads CASSQGGRGYNEQFF. The CDR3 DNA reads as TGCGCCAGCAGCCAAGGAGGGAGGGGCTACAATGAGCAGTTCTTC.

The rearrangement uses TRBV27 and TRBJ1-5; 7 bases are a match to TRBD1. The CDR3 is 15 amino acids. Germline assignment: CDR1 MNHEY and CDR2 SMNVEV (reference sequence). Germline trimming cut 7 bases from V and 2 bases from J; bases unmatched to any gene: 8. The CDR3 loop is CASTPTGVRNQPQHF. The CDR3 DNA sequence: TGTGCCAGCACTCCTACAGGGGTCCGCAATCAGCCCCAGCATTTT.

This clone was counted a few times. The chain couples TRBV6-5 to TRBJ1-2; TRBD1 matches 8 bases. The germline V gene has CDR1 MNHEY and CDR2 SVGAGI. CDR3 length: 16 residues. V gave up 4 bases and J gave up 8 bases; unmatched junction bases: 15. DNA of the CDR3: TGTGCCAGCAGTTCGAGGGACAGGAGCTCTTCTTGGGGCTACACCTTC. Protein: CASSSRDRSSSWGYTF.

The V and J genes are TRBV1 and TRBJ2-7; the table's D call, TRBD2, was not checked against the DNA. TRBV1 is labeled a pseudogene. The CDR3 is 17 amino acids. The DNA of the CDR3 is TGCACCAGCAGCCTAGGAATCCCCGCGGGAGGGCATGTCAAGCAGTACTTC. This gives the protein CTSSLGIPAGGHVKQYF.

J is TRBJ2-1 and V is TRBV10-3, with 10 bases matching TRBD2. V was pared by 11 bases and J by 8 bases, with 24 bases of the junction left unmatched. The CDR3 consists of 18 residues. Per the germline V gene, CDR1 is ENHRY and CDR2 is SYGVKD. The CDR3 sequence: CAVVLAVAGGSNLDEQFF. The CDR3 nucleotides read TGTGCCGTCGTTCTAGCGGTAGCGGGAGGTTCTAATCTCGATGAGCAGTTCTTC.

V gene TRBV10-3 combines with J gene TRBJ2-1, with TRBD2 matching over 7 bases. Germline CDR1 and CDR2: ENHRY and SYGVKD. V lost 10 bases, J lost 10 bases, and 22 bases stayed unmatched. The CDR3 loop spans 16 amino acids. CDR3 nucleotides: TGTGCCACACGCATGGTGGCTGATGCGGGAGCTTGGGAGCAGTTCTTC. It specifies CATRMVADAGAWEQFF.

This chain connects TRBV28 to TRBJ1-2; D remains unclear. The V gene lost 2 bases and the J gene lost 6 bases, with 10 bases spanning the gap. The CDR3 sequence is 13 residues long. Germline V gene sequence: CDR1 MDHEN, CDR2 SYDVKM. The CDR3 loop is CASSLDWVHGYTF. The CDR3 DNA sequence: TGTGCCAGCAGTTTAGACTGGGTACATGGCTACACCTTC.

The chain couples TRBV15 to TRBJ2-7, with 8 positions matching TRBD2. CDR1 and CDR2 (germline): LNHNV, YYDKDF (reference sequence). The CDR3 totals 17 residues. V gave up 1 base and J gave up 2 bases; unmatched junction bases: 10. CDR3 residues: CATSRVPSGRVPYEQYF. DNA of the CDR3: TGTGCCACCAGCAGAGTACCTAGCGGGCGGGTCCCCTACGAGCAGTACTTC. The full variable domain, rest sourced from reference TRBV15 and TRBJ2-7, is DAMVIQNPRYQVTQFGKPVTLSCSQTLNHNVMYWYQQKSSQAPKLLFHYYDKDFNNEADTPDNFQSRRPNTSFCFLDIRSPGLGDTAMYLCATSRVPSGRVPYEQYFGPGTRLTVT.

This chain joins TRBV2 and TRBJ1-6; D may be TRBD1 (5 bases). The CDR3 has 18 amino acids. CDR1 is SNHLY, CDR2 FYNNEI, per germline. V gave up 5 bases and J gave up 0 bases, with 17 bases separating them. CDR3: CASSRPRDSSSYNSPLHF. The CDR3 nucleotides are TGTGCCAGCAGTCGCCCAAGGGACTCGAGCTCCTATAATTCACCCCTCCACTTT.

This clone occurred a few times. This rearrangement joins TRBV5-6 to TRBJ1-2; TRBD1 might be the D (6 bases). Germline-derived CDR1 and CDR2 are SGHDT and YYEEEE. The V gene lost 0 bases and the J gene lost 3 bases, with 15 bases spanning the gap. CDR3 length: 16 residues. The CDR3, as DNA: TGTGCCAGCAGCTTGGAGGTACAGGGTCCCCACTATGGCTACACCTTC. It translates to CASSLEVQGPHYGYTF.

The chain uses TRBV27 and TRBJ2-2; TRBD2 might be the D (5 bases). Germline V gene lookup returns CDR1 MNHEY and CDR2 SMNVEV (reference sequence). The CDR3 runs 17 residues. V was shortened by 0 bases and J by 3 bases, with 14 bases between the two germline ends. Here the CDR3 reads CASSLSRVFRDTGELFF. As DNA, the CDR3 is TGTGCCAGCAGTTTATCGAGGGTGTTTCGGGACACCGGGGAGCTGTTTTTT.

This clone was counted once. The chain is built from TRBV5-6 and TRBJ2-2; 7 bases map to TRBD1. The CDR3 loop spans 16 amino acids. CDR1 is SGHDT, CDR2 YYEEEE, per germline. After removal of 2 bases from V and 0 bases from J, the junction contained 4 bases not matched to a gene. CDR3 amino acids: CASSLKQGTNTGELFF. The CDR3 DNA reads TGTGCCAGCAGCTTAAAACAGGGGACGAACACCGGGGAGCTGTTTTTT.

This chain uses TRBV11-3 with TRBJ1-1; D is unclear. V was trimmed by 5 bases and J by 11 bases, leaving 6 bases between them. This CDR3 is built from 9 residues. Germline CDR1 SGHNT, CDR2 YENEEA. In DNA, the CDR3 is TGTGCCAGCAGCCGGTGGGCTTTCTTT. Amino acids: CASSRWAFF. Variable domain in full (rest from reference TRBV11-3 and TRBJ1-1): EAGVVQSPRYKIIEKKQPVAFWCNPISGHNTLYWYLQNLGQGPELLIRYENEEAVDDSQLPKDRFSAERLKGVDSTLKIQPAELGDSAVYLCASSRWAFFGQGTRLTVV.

The J gene is TRBJ2-1, the V gene TRBV11-2, with 8 bases fitting TRBD2. This CDR3 region has 16 residues. V lost 8 bases to trimming and J lost 0 bases; unmatched junction nucleotides: 9. Germline lookup yields CDR1 SGHAT and CDR2 FQNNGV. The CDR3 here is CASQRREAYSYNEQFF. For the CDR3, the DNA is TGTGCCAGCCAAAGGCGGGAGGCTTACTCCTACAATGAGCAGTTCTTC.

V is TRBV20-1 and J is TRBJ1-2; no definite D call. The V end lost 7 bases, the J end lost 7 bases, and 13 bases lay between the germline ends. The CDR3 covers 11 residues. CDR1 is DFQATT and CDR2 is SNEGSKA in the germline V gene (reference sequence). The CDR3 sequence is CSVGLISGYTF. The CDR3 DNA sequence: TGCAGTGTGGGCCTGATAAGTGGCTACACCTTC.